The present entry profiles one TCR beta chain with its context. The specificity of this receptor is unknown. Qualities for individual bases were not recorded, and no much larger clone is one base off. This entry belongs to a study of blood T cell repertoires in COVID-19 (dated by TCRdb to 2020 to 2021). Regarding the study in general: Samples from collaborators originated in the United States, Italy and Spain and spanned both the acute and convalescent phases of COVID-19. A freely available public database, intended as a resource for researchers studying the immune response to SARS-CoV-2, is where the repertoires were released. The prospective study material was composed of cDNA or gDNA derived from T cells, B-cell-depleted T cells, or PBMCs. The samples were drawn from two sources: the first 160 participants of the ongoing ImmuneRACE study, and 1,254 subjects contributed by 6 global collaborators. Where HLA class I and class II types were available, the types were taken from metadata supplied by the sample provider, not from assay-based typing. The dataset comprised deeply sampled blood TCRbeta repertoires from subjects exposed to, actively infected with, or recovered from COVID-19. Nearly every sample came with metadata listing a de-identified subject ID, COVID-19 status, age in years and sex.

Each collaborating institution followed its own protocols to collect whole blood in K2EDTA tubes. For TCRbeta analysis, collaborators shipped samples as frozen whole blood, isolated PBMCs, or DNA extracted from either of those sample types. The full study reports these points: How much clinical and demographic metadata was included differed by source and by participant, and the metadata was provided uncurated.

The CDR3 contains 16 residues, cysteine and phenylalanine counted. The sequence is cut down to CDR3 DNA, 48 bases in frame from base 1. Compared with germline, V lacks 7 bases and J lacks 3 bases; bases without a gene match: 7. CDR1 KGHDR and CDR2 SFDVKD are derived from the germline V gene. TCRbeta CDR3 regions were amplified from genomic DNA by means of the immunoSEQ Assay, a bias-controlled multiplex PCR. In the paper's pipeline: Nucleated cell counts per sample were estimated from amplification of reference gene primers within the assay. To quantify the absolute abundance of each unique TCRbeta CDR3 rearrangement, sequence reads were collapsed and filtered. For each sample, productive Simpson clonality was calculated as the square root of Simpson's diversity index across productive rearrangements. Here the immuneACCESS table is served through TCRdb, limited to in-frame sequences with V and J called. Missing clones are a known gap in these copies; in checked studies unresolved V genes cover under half, and the rest lacks a known reason. The DNA gave D and trimming, while V, J and clone size come from that table. The sample profile shows roughly 200,000 clones; around four fifths of them were found once. The ten largest account for roughly 8.6% of the sample.

The sequencing input was peripheral blood. The receptor was isolated from a man aged 35-49 years with active or convalescent COVID-19. The chain was built from TRBV24-1 and TRBJ2-1, with 11 central nucleotides matching TRBD2. The bases read TGTGCCACCAGAAGCTCTAGCGGGGGGAACTACAATGAGCAGTTCTTC. Its protein is CATRSSSGGNYNEQFF.